Shown below are 9 T cell receptor beta chains from a single sample sequenced in a study of T-cell reconstitution after alpha-beta-depleted transplantation in children. This sample's TCRbeta library carried unique molecular identifier barcodes. TCRdb reprocessed the PCR reads with MiXCR, giving one entry per CDR3 protein. The repertoire holds 200,000 to 300,000 distinct CDR3 sequences, with about 11% as singletons. The sequences come from PBMCs from the stem cell graft donor, collected from the stem cell graft. Receptors were obtained from a human donor who donated a stem cell graft to a child with acute lymphoblastic leukemia.

The chain uses TRBV5-1 and TRBJ2-3, with 13 positions matching TRBD2. The V gene's germline CDR1 is SGHRS and CDR2 YFSETQ. The CDR3 is made up of 16 amino acids. V shed 4 bases and J 6 bases; nucleotides not matched to a gene: 8. CDR3 protein: CASSGLAGAQRDTQYF. Here the CDR3 DNA reads TGCGCCAGCAGCGGACTAGCGGGGGCCCAAAGGGATACGCAGTATTTT. Complete variable domain (other parts from reference TRBV5-1 and TRBJ2-3): KAGVTQTPRYLIKTRGQQVTLSCSPISGHRSVSWYQQTPGQGLQFLFEYFSETQRNKGNFPGRFSGRQFSNSRSEMNVSTLELGDSALYLCASSGLAGAQRDTQYFGPGTRLTVL.

Ten or more counts support this clonotype. This chain links TRBV20-1 with TRBJ2-7, with D unclear. Germline V gene sequence: CDR1 DFQATT, CDR2 SNEGSKA (reference sequence). V was pared by 2 bases and J by 5 bases, with 13 bases between. The CDR3 has 13 residues. CDR3 sequence reads: CSARYTLGHEQYF. The CDR3 bases are TGCAGTGCTAGATACACCCTGGGCCACGAGCAGTACTTC.

Turning to this clonotype: Being one base from a much bigger clone, this may be a read error. The rearrangement uses TRBV7-2 and TRBJ1-2, with 7 bases identical to TRBD1. Unmatched junction bases numbered 11, after V lost 5 bases and J lost 8 bases. Per the germline V gene, CDR1 is SGHTA and CDR2 is FQGNSA. The CDR3 consists of 14 residues. CDR3 region: CASSLRGRKEGYTF. The CDR3 bases are TGTGCCAGCAGCCTCAGGGGGAGGAAGGAAGGCTACACCTTC.

This clonotype was found many times. The chain has TRBV5-1 and TRBJ1-1; D call uncertain. This CDR3 region has 13 residues. V lost 5 bases and J 0 bases, leaving 8 bases between the germline ends. Germline loops: CDR1 SGHRS, CDR2 YFSETQ. CDR3 amino acids: CASRSSMNTEAFF. Written as DNA, the CDR3 is TGCGCCAGCAGATCGTCGATGAACACTGAAGCTTTCTTT.

Of note for this clonotype: The conserved phenylalanine or tryptophan is not found at the CDR3 terminus, so this likely reflects a read error. V usage is TRBV5-6 and J usage is TRBJ2-4; D ambiguous. Germline V gives CDR1 SGHDT, CDR2 YYEEEE. The ends were cut back, 4 bases at V and 0 bases at J, with 8 bases in the middle. The CDR3 is made up of 14 amino acids. The CDR3 bases are TGTGCCAGCAGCCCACGGGTAGCCAAAAACATTCAGTACTCC. Its translation is CASSPRVAKNIQYS.

This clonotype was recorded at least ten times. The V gene is TRBV28, the J gene TRBJ2-7; D gene uncertain. The CDR3 sequence is 14 residues long. The germline gives CDR1 MDHEN, CDR2 SYDVKM. V was shortened by 11 bases and J by 0 bases, with 17 bases between the two germline ends. CDR3 nucleotide sequence: TGTGCCTACGCACGGTCAGCCTCCTCCTACGAGCAGTACTTC. It encodes CAYARSASSYEQYF.

This clonotype was seen many times. The V gene is TRBV6-5, the J gene TRBJ2-7; 9 bases line up with TRBD2. The CDR3 is 16 amino acids. Germline V lookup: CDR1 MNHEY, CDR2 SVGAGI. After removal of 0 bases from V and 4 bases from J, the junction contained 7 bases not matched to a gene. CDR3 residues: CASSYSGGRAGYEQYF. The CDR3 DNA reads TGTGCCAGCAGTTACTCGGGCGGGAGGGCCGGTTACGAGCAGTACTTC.

This rearrangement joins TRBV4-2 to TRBJ2-7; D may match TRBD1 or TRBD2 (5 bases each). Germline V gives CDR1 LGHNA, CDR2 YNFKEQ. V shed 0 bases and J shed 1 base, with 22 bases lying between them. This CDR3 has 19 residues. The CDR3 DNA follows: TGTGCCAGCAGCCAAGACTACACGACCGGGACGGGTCTATCCTACGAGCAGTACTTC. This sequence encodes CASSQDYTTGTGLSYEQYF.

The sample holds many counts of this clonotype. V is TRBV4-3 and J is TRBJ1-2; 7 bases agree with TRBD1. Germline V CDR1 and CDR2: LGHNA, YSLEER. The CDR3 spans 15 residues. V trimming: 0 bases; J trimming: 4 bases; junction bases outside the gene matches: 5. The CDR3 region has the DNA TGCGCCAGCAGCCAAGAACAGGGGACGGGCTATGGCTACACCTTC. Translation gives CASSQEQGTGYGYTF.